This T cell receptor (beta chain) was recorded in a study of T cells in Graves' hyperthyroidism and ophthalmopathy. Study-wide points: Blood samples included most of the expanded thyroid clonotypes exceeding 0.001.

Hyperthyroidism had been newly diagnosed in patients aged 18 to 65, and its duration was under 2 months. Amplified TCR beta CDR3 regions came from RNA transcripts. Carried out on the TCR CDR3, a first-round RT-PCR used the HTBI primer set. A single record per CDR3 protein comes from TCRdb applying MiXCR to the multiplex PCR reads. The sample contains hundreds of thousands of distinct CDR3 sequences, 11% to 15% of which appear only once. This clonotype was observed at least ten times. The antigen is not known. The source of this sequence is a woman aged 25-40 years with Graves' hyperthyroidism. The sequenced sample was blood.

Here the CDR3 reads CSATINTEAFF. CDR3 nucleotide sequence: TGCAGTGCCACTATAAACACTGAAGCTTTCTTT. The rearrangement uses TRBV20-1 and TRBJ1-1, with D unclear. The length of the CDR3 is 11 residues. Per germline, CDR1 DFQATT and CDR2 SNEGSKA (reference sequence). V lost 6 bases, J lost 2 bases, and 7 bases lay in between.